This T cell receptor (beta chain) was identified in a study of T-cell reconstitution after alpha-beta-depleted transplantation in children. Trimming took 8 bases from V and 6 from J; bases not matched to a gene: 13. Germline CDR1 reads MNHEY; CDR2 reads SMNVEV (reference sequence). CDR3 length: 15 amino acids. This sample's TCRbeta library carried unique molecular identifier barcodes. TCRdb re-analysed the PCR reads in MiXCR, keeping a single row per CDR3 protein. The table lists hundreds of thousands of distinct CDR3 sequences, approximately 15% of them singletons. Sequenced here: PBMCs from the stem cell graft donor, sampled from the stem cell graft. The TCR comes from a human donor who donated a stem cell graft to a child with acute myeloid leukemia. The V gene is TRBV27, the J gene TRBJ2-3; TRBD1 matches 8 bases. CDR3 in DNA: TGTGCCAGCGGACGGGACAGGTCCAGCCCGGATACGCAGTATTTT. Its translation is CASGRDRSSPDTQYF.